This TCR beta chain appears in the sequencing data of a study of CD8 T cells in Susac syndrome. Study-level points and caveats: In total CD8+ repertoires, more than 15 Susac-specific public clones were found, and four or five in CD8+ TEMRA repertoires.

About this clonotype: As yet, its antigen is unknown.

With random hexamers, reverse transcription was performed on about 0.5 to 1 ug of RNA. TCRdb fed the immunoSEQ multiplex PCR reads into MiXCR, producing one record per CDR3 protein. The top ten hold 0.25% to 0.35% of the sample, which has some 100,000 distinct CDR3 sequences, approximately 95% seen once. The V end was cut by 5 bases, the J end by 10 bases, with 12 bases between. The CDR3 covers 12 residues. The germline gives CDR1 KGHSH, CDR2 LQKENI. Sequencing input: CD8+ T cells from PBMCs. The rearrangement uses TRBV18 and TRBJ2-1; D gene uncertain. The origin of this receptor is a human donor with Susac syndrome. This CDR3 is CASSSLASEQFF. CDR3 bases: TGTGCCAGCTCATCACTCGCATCGGAGCAGTTCTTC.